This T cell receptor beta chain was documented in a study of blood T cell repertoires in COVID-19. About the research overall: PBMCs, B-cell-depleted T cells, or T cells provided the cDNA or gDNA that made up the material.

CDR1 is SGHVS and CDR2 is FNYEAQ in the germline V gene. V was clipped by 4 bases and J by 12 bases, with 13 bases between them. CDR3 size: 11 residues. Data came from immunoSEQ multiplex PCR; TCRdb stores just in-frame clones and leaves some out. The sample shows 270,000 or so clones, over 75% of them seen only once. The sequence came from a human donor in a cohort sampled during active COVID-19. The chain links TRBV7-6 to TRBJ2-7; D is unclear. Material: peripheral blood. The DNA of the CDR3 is TGTGCCAGCAGCTCTGCCCTCGAGTGGTACTTC. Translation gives CASSSALEWYF.